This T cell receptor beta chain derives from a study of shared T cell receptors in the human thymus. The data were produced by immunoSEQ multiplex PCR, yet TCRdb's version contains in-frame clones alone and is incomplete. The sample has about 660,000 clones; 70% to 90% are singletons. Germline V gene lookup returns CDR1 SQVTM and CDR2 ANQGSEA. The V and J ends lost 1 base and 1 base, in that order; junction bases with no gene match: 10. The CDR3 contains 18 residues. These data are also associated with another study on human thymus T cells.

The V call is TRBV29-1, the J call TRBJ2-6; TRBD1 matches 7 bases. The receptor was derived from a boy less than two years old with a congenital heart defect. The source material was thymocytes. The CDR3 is CSVEARGQYVSGANVLTF. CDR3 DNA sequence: TGCAGCGTTGAAGCCCGGGGACAGTACGTATCTGGGGCCAACGTCCTGACTTTC.